A single sample gave rise to the 8 T cell receptor beta chains below, sequenced in a study of Graves' ophthalmopathy and Graves' hyperthyroidism. Using RNA transcripts, the TCR beta CDR3 regions were amplified. First-round RT-PCR employed HTBI primers, with a second-round multiplex PCR after it. TCRdb processed the multiplex PCR reads anew with MiXCR; each CDR3 protein has one entry. This sample has some 370,000 distinct CDR3 sequences; roughly a sixth occur once, and the top ten carry 2% to 2.5%. Specimen: peripheral blood. Every receptor here comes from an adult woman with stable Graves' hyperthyroidism.

This clonotype was seen at least ten times. This chain links TRBV2 with TRBJ2-7; TRBD1 matches at 9 bases. The V segment lost 3 bases and the J segment 6 bases; nucleotides outside the gene matches: 9. This CDR3 contains 15 residues. The germline V gene has CDR1 SNHLY and CDR2 FYNNEI. Written as DNA, the CDR3 is TGTGCCAGCAGTGACGACCTAGGGACAGGGACCGAGCAGTACTTC. It codes for CASSDDLGTGTEQYF.

This clonotype was observed many times. Written as DNA, the CDR3 is TGTGCCAGCACCCCAGGAGGGGGCAGAGATTCACCCCTCCACTTT. Translating it yields CASTPGGGRDSPLHF. The chain carries TRBV28 and TRBJ1-6; TRBD1 matches 7 bases. V lost 7 bases, J lost 8 bases, and 11 bases stayed unmatched. This CDR3 region has 15 residues. The V gene's germline CDR1 is MDHEN and CDR2 SYDVKM.

This clonotype was seen many times. The V call is TRBV27, the J call TRBJ1-2; D is perhaps TRBD1 (5 bases). V dropped 0 bases and J dropped 8 bases, with 10 bases sitting between them. The CDR3 has 13 residues. Germline V gives CDR1 MNHEY, CDR2 SMNVEV (reference sequence). The chain's CDR3 is CASSLSRGTGYTF. Here the CDR3 DNA reads TGTGCCAGCAGTTTATCGAGGGGTACGGGCTACACCTTC.

This clonotype came up many times. The V call is TRBV4-2, the J call TRBJ2-5, with D hard to call. Germline values: CDR1 LGHNA, CDR2 YNFKEQ. The CDR3 extends over 15 amino acids. V was shortened by 0 bases and J by 6 bases, with 14 bases between the two germline ends. Here the CDR3 reads CASSQDLHLEKTQYF. The CDR3 coding sequence is TGTGCCAGCAGCCAAGATCTTCACTTAGAAAAGACCCAGTACTTC.

At least ten counts were recorded for this clonotype. The genes are TRBV20-1 and TRBJ2-7; D possibly corresponds to TRBD2 (5 bases). The CDR3 spans 14 residues. Germline V gene sequence: CDR1 DFQATT, CDR2 SNEGSKA (reference sequence). V lost 4 bases and J 0 bases, leaving 13 bases between the germline ends. Here the CDR3 DNA reads TGCAGTGCTATAGGGCGGGTGAGCTCCTACGAGCAGTACTTC. This codes for CSAIGRVSSYEQYF.

There are a few counts of this clonotype. The CDR3 DNA reads TGTGCCAGCAGTTACTCCGACAGGGGAACAGATACGCAGTATTTT. It codes for CASSYSDRGTDTQYF. This chain links TRBV6-5 with TRBJ2-3, with 8 bases matching TRBD1. V shed 0 bases, J shed 3 bases, and the junction held 2 bases outside the gene matches. The CDR3 consists of 15 residues. Per the germline V gene, CDR1 is MNHEY and CDR2 is SVGAGI.

This clonotype was picked up many times. The chain uses TRBV28 and TRBJ2-7; D not certain. The CDR3 is 15 amino acids. Germline loops: CDR1 MDHEN, CDR2 SYDVKM. Trimming stripped 7 bases from V and 2 bases from J, with 18 bases between. CDR3 sequence reads: CASTSQSPGTYEQYF. The CDR3 DNA follows: TGTGCCAGCACCTCACAGAGTCCTGGGACCTACGAGCAGTACTTC.

This clonotype was recorded at least ten times. V gene TRBV6-5 combines with J gene TRBJ2-7; possible D gene TRBD2, 6 bases. The germline CDR1 and CDR2 sequences are MNHEY and SVGAGI. The V end lost 2 bases, the J end lost 2 bases, and 16 bases lay between the germline ends. CDR3 length: 16 residues. The CDR3 here is CASSYGGAGPPYEQYF. The CDR3 region has the DNA TGTGCCAGCAGTTACGGAGGGGCAGGGCCTCCCTACGAGCAGTACTTC.